This record looks at one TCR beta chain sequence and its context. This specimen comes from a study of CD8+CD57+ T cells in acquired aplastic anemia. Genomic DNA was employed as the template in profiling TCR beta VDJ and CDR3. TCRdb reprocessed the reads with MiXCR, giving one entry per CDR3 protein. The sample holds more than 150,000 distinct CDR3 sequences; 48% are singletons and the top ten take about 9.7%. The sequenced patients had an expansion of CD8+CD57+ cells seen by flow cytometry. The CDR3 is made up of 14 amino acids. Germline CDR1 and CDR2: LNHDA and SQIVND (reference sequence). Trimming shortened V by 6 bases and J by 0 bases, and 9 bases separated the two germline ends.

Source material: sorted CD4+, CD8+, or CD8+CD57+ T cells (not recorded which) from PBMCs. The chain links TRBV19 to TRBJ1-3; no reliable D call. The receptor was derived from a human donor with aplastic anemia. The CDR3 sequence is CASSGRDSGNTIYF. As DNA, the CDR3 is TGTGCCAGTAGCGGAAGGGACTCTGGAAACACCATATATTTT.